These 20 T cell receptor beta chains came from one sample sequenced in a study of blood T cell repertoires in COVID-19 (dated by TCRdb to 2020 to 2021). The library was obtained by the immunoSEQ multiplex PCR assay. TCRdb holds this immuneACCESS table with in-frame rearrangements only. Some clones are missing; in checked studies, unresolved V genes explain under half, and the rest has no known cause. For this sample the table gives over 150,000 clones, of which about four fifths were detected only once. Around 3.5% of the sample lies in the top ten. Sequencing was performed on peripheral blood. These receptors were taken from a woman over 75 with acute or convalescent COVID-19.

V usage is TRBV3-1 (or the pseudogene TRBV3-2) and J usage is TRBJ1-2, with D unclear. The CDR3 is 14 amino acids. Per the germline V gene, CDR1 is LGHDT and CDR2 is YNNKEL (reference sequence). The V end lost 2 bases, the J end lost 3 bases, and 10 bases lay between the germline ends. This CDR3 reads CASSQSLTDYGYTF. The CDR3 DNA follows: TGTGCCAGCAGCCAATCTCTCACAGACTATGGCTACACCTTC.

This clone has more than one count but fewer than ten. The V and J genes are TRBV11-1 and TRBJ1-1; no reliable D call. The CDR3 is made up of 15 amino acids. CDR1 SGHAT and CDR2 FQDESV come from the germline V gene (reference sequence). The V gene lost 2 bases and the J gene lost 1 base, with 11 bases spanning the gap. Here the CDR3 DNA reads TGTGCCAGCAGCTTAAACGAGGCAGAGAACACTGAAGCTTTCTTT. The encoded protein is CASSLNEAENTEAFF. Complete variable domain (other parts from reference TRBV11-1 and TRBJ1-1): EAEVAQSPRYKITEKSQAVAFWCDPISGHATLYWYRQILGQGPELLVQFQDESVVDDSQLPKDRFSAERLKGVDSTLKIQPAELGDSAMYLCASSLNEAENTEAFFGQGTRLTVV.

The CDR3 nucleotides read TGTGCCAGCTGCTTGCGGGGCGACGGAAACACCATATATTTT. It encodes CASCLRGDGNTIYF. The gene calls are TRBV18 and TRBJ1-3; a weak D match, TRBD1 (5 bases). The CDR3 spans 14 residues. V lost 7 bases and J 4 bases, leaving 14 bases between the germline ends. Germline-derived CDR1 and CDR2 are KGHSH and LQKENI.

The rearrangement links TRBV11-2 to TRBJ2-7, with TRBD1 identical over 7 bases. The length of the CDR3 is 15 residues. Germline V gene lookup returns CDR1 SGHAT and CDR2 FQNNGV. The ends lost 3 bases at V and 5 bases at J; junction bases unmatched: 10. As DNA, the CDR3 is TGTGCCAGCAGCTTGAGGGACAGTGTTCGCCACGAGCAGTACTTC. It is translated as CASSLRDSVRHEQYF.

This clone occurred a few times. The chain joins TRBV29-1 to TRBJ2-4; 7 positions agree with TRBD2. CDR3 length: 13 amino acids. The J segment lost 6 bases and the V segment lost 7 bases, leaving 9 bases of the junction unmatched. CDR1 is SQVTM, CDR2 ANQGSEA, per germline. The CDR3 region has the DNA TGCAGCGCCTACGGACTAGTGGGAAACATTCAGTACTTC. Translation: CSAYGLVGNIQYF.

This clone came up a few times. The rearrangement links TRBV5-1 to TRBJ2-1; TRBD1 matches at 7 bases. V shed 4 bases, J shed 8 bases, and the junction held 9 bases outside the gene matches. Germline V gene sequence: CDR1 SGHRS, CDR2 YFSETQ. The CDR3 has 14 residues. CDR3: CASSAQGVGDEQFF. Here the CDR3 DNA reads TGCGCCAGCAGCGCGCAGGGGGTAGGGGATGAGCAGTTCTTC.

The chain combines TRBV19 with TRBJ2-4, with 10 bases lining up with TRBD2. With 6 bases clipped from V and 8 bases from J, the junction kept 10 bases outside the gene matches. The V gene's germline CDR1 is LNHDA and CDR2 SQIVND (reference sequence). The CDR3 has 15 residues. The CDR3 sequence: CASSYGTSEADIQYF. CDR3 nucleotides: TGTGCCAGTAGCTACGGGACTAGCGAGGCAGACATTCAGTACTTC.

CDR3 amino acids: CASRDTNTEAFF. As DNA, the CDR3 is TGTGCCAGCAGAGACACGAACACTGAAGCTTTCTTT. The chain couples TRBV6-5 to TRBJ1-1; D unresolved. V lost 6 bases and J lost 1, with 6 bases in between. The CDR3 covers 12 residues. Germline-derived CDR1 and CDR2 are MNHEY and SVGAGI.

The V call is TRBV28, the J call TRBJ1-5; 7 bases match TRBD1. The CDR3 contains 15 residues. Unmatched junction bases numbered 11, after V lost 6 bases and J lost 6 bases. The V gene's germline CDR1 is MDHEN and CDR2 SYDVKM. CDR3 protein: CASRDTGTASQPQHF. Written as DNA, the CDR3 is TGTGCCAGCAGGGACACCGGGACAGCTAGTCAGCCCCAGCATTTT. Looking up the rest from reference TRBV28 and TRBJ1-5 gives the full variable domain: DVKVTQSSRYLVKRTGEKVFLECVQDMDHENMFWYRQDPGLGLRLIYFSYDVKMKEKGDIPEGYSVSREKKERFSLILESASTNQTSMYLCASRDTGTASQPQHFGDGTRLSIL.

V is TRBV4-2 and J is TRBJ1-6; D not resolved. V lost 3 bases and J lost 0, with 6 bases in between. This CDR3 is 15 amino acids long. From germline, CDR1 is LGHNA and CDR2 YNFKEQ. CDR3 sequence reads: CASSQEGSYNSPLHF. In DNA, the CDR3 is TGTGCCAGCAGCCAGGAGGGCTCCTATAATTCACCCCTCCACTTT.

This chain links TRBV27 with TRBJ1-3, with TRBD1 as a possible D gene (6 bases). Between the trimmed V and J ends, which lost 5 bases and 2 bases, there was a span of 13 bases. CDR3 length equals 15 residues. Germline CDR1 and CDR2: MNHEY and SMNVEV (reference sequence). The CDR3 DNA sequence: TGTGCCAGCAGTCTAGGGGGATCGACTGGAAACACCATATATTTT. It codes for CASSLGGSTGNTIYF.

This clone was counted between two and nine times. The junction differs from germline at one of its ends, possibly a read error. The CDR3 is CASSPGTSGRATVF. In DNA form, the CDR3 reads TGTGCCAGCAGCCCCGGGACTAGCGGGAGGGCCACGGTCTTC. This chain uses TRBV7-9 with TRBJ2-1; TRBD2 matches at 16 bases. There are 14 residues in the CDR3. Germline values: CDR1 SEHNR, CDR2 FQNEAQ (reference sequence).

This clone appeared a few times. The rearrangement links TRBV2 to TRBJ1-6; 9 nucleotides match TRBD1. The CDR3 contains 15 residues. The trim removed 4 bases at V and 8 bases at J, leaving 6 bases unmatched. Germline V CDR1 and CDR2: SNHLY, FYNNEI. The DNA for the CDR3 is TGTGCCAGCAGTGGGCAGGGACAGGGTGATTCACCCCTCCACTTT. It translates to CASSGQGQGDSPLHF.

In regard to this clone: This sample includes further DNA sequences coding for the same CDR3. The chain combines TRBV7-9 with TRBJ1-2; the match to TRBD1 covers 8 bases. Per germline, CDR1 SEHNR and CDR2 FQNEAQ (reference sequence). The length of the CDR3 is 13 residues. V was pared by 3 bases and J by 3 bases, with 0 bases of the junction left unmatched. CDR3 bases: TGTGCCAGCAGCTTGACAGGGGACTATGGCTACACCTTC. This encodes CASSLTGDYGYTF. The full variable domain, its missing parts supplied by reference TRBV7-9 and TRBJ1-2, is DTGVSQNPRHKITKRGQNVTFRCDPISEHNRLYWYRQTLGQGPEFLTYFQNEAQLEKSRLLSDRFSAERPKGSFSTLEIQRTEQGDSAMYLCASSLTGDYGYTFGSGTRLTVV.

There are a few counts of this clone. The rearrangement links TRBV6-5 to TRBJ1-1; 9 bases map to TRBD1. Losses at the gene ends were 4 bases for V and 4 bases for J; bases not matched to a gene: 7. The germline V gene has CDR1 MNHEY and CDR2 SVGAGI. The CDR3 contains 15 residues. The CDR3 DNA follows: TGTGCCAGCAGTTCACAGGGGGCGTTCCCCACTGAAGCTTTCTTT. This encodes CASSSQGAFPTEAFF.

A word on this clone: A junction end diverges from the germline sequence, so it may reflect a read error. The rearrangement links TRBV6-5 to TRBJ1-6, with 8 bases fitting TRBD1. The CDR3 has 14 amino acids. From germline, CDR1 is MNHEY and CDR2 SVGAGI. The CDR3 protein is CASGSGGYDSPLHF. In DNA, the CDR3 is TGTGCCAGCGGATCAGGGGGCTATGATTCACCCCTCCACTTT.

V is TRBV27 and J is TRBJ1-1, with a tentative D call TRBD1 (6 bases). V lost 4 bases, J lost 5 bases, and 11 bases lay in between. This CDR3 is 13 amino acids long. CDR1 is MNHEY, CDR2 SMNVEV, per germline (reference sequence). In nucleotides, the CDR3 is TGTGCCAGCAGTTATCAGGGGCGTACTGAAGCTTTCTTT. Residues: CASSYQGRTEAFF.

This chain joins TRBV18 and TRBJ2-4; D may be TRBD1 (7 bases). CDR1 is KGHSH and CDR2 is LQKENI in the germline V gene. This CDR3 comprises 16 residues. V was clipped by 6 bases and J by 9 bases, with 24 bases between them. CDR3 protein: CASSPGGSGQGGIQYF. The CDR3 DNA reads TGTGCCAGCTCCCCCGGAGGTTCGGGGCAGGGGGGCATTCAGTACTTC.

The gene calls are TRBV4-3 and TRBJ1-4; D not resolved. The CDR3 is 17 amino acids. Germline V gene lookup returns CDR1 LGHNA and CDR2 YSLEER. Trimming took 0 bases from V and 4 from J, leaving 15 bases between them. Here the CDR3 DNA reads TGCGCCAGCAGCCAAGATGAGGGCAGCGAGTATAATGAAAAACTGTTTTTT. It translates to CASSQDEGSEYNEKLFF.

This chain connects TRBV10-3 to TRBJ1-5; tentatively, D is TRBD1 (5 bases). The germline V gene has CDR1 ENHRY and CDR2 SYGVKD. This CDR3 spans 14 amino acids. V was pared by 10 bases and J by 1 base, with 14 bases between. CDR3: CATLQQESNQPQHF. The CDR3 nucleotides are TGTGCCACCTTACAACAGGAAAGCAATCAGCCCCAGCATTTT.